The T cell receptor (beta chain) described here comes from a study of blood T cell repertoires in COVID-19. Study background: COVID-19 samples from acute and convalescent phases originated in the United States, Italy and Spain. PBMCs, B-cell-depleted T cells, or T cells provided the cDNA or gDNA that made up the material.

Produced via immunoSEQ multiplex PCR; TCRdb's table is partial and in-frame only. The table includes about 55,000 clones, approximately 84% detected once. Sample: peripheral blood. The sequence was collected from a man between 65 and 85 years old with acute or convalescent COVID-19.

CDR3 loop: CASSSYRGRNTEAFF. CDR3 sequence (DNA): TGTGCCAGCAGCTCATACAGGGGGAGGAACACTGAAGCTTTCTTT. The gene calls are TRBV7-2 and TRBJ1-1, with 8 nucleotides matching TRBD1. CDR3 length: 15 amino acids. Germline CDR1 SGHTA, CDR2 FQGNSA. With V trimmed by 4 bases and J by 1 base, 5 bases remained unmatched.